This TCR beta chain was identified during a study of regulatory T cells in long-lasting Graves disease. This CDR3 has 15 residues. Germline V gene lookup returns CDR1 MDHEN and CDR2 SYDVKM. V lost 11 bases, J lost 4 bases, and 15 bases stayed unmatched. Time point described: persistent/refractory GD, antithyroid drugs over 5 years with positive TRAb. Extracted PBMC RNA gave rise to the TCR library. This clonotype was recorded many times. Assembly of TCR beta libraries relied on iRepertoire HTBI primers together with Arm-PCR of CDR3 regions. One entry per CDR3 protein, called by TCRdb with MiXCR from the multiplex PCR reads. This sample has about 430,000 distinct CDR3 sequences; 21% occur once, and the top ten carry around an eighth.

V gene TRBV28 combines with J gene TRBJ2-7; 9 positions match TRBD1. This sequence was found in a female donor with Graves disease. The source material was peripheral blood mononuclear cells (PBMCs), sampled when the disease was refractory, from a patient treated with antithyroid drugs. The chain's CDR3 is CAATRSGTGLYEQYF. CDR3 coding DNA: TGTGCCGCAACCCGGTCGGGGACAGGGCTTTACGAGCAGTACTTC.